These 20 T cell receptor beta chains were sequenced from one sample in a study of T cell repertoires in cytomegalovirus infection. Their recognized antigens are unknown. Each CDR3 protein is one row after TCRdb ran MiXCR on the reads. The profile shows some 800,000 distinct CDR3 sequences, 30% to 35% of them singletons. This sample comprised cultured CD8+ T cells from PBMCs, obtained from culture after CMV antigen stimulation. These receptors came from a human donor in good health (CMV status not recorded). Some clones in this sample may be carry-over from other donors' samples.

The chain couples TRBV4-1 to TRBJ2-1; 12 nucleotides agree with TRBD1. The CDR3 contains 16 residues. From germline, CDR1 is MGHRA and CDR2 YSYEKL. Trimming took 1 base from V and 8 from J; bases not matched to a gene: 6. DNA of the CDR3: TGCGCCAGCAGCCAAGCGGGGACAGGGGGCGGTTATGAGCAGTTCTTC. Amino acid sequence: CASSQAGTGGGYEQFF.

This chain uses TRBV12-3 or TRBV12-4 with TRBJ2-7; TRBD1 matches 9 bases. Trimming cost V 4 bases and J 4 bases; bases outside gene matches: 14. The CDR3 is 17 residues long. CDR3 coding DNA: TGTGCCAGCAGTTCAGTTCCCCGGGGACAGGGTTTTTACGAGCAGTACTTC. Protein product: CASSSVPRGQGFYEQYF.

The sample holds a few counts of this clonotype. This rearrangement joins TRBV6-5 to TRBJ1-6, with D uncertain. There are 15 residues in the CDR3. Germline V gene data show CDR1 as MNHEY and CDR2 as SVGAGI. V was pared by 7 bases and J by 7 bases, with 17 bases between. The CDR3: CASNFYEGLNSPLHF. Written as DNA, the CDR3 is TGTGCCAGCAATTTTTATGAGGGATTAAATTCACCCCTCCACTTT.

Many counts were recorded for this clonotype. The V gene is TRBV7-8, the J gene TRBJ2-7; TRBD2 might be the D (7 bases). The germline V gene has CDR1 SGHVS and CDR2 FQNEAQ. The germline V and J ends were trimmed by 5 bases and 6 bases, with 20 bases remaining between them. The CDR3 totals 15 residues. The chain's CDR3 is CASSGGVGGGSEQYV. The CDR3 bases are TGTGCCAGCAGCGGCGGAGTTGGGGGGGGCTCCGAGCAGTACGTC.

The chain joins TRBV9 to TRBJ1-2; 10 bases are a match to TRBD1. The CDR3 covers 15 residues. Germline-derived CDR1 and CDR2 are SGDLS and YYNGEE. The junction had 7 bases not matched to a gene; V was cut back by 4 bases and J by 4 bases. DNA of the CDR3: TGTGCCAGCAGCACCGGGACAGGGGCGTTCTATGGCTACACCTTC. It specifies CASSTGTGAFYGYTF.

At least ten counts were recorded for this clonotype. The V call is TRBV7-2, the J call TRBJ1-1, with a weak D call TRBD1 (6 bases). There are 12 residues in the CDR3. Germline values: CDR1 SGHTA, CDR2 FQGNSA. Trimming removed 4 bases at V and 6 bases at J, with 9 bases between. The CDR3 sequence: CASSSGVPEAFF. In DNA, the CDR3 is TGTGCCAGCAGCTCAGGGGTCCCTGAAGCTTTCTTT. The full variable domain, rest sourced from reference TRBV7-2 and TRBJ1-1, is GAGVSQSPSNKVTEKGKDVELRCDPISGHTALYWYRQSLGQGLEFLIYFQGNSAPDKSGLPSDRFSAERTGGSVSTLTIQRTQQEDSAVYLCASSSGVPEAFFGQGTRLTVV.

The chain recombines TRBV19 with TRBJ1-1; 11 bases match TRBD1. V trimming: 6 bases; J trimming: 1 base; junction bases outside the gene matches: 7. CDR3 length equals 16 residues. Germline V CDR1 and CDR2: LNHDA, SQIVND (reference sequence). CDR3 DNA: TGTGCCAGTAGAAAGGGGGACAGGGGGGAGAACACTGAAGCTTTCTTT. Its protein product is CASRKGDRGENTEAFF.

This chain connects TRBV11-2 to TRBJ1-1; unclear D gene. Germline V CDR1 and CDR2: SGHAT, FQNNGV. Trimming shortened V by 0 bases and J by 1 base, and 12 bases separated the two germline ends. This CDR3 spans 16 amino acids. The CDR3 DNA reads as TGTGCCAGCAGCTTAGACACGTGGGCAGCGAACACTGAAGCTTTCTTT. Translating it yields CASSLDTWAANTEAFF.

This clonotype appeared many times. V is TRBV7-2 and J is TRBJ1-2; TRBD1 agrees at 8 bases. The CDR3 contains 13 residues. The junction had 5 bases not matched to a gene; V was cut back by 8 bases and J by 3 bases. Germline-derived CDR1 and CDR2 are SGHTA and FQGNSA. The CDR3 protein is CASSDRVYYGYTF. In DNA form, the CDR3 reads TGTGCCAGCTCGGACAGGGTATACTATGGCTACACCTTC. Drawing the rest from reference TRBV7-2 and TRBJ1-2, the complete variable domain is GAGVSQSPSNKVTEKGKDVELRCDPISGHTALYWYRQSLGQGLEFLIYFQGNSAPDKSGLPSDRFSAERTGGSVSTLTIQRTQQEDSAVYLCASSDRVYYGYTFGSGTRLTVV.

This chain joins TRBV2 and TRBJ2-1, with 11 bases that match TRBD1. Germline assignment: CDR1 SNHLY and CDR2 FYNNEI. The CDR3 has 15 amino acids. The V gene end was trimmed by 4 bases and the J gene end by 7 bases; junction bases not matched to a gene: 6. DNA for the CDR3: TGTGCCAGCAGTGGCGGGACAGGGGGTAGGAATGAGCAGTTCTTC. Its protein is CASSGGTGGRNEQFF.

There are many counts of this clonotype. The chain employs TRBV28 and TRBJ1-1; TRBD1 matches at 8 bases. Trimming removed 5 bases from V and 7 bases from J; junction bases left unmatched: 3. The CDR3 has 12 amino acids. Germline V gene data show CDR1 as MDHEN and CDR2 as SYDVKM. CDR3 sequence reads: CASSLDRGEAFF. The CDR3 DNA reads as TGTGCCAGCAGTCTAGACAGGGGTGAAGCTTTCTTT. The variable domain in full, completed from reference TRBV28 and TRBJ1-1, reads DVKVTQSSRYLVKRTGEKVFLECVQDMDHENMFWYRQDPGLGLRLIYFSYDVKMKEKGDIPEGYSVSREKKERFSLILESASTNQTSMYLCASSLDRGEAFFGQGTRLTVV.

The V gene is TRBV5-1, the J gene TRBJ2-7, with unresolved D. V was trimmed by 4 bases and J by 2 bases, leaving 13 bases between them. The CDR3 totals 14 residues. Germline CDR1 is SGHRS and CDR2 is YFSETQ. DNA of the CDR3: TGCGCCAGCAGCGTTTCAATATCAGCCTACGAGCAGTACTTC. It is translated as CASSVSISAYEQYF.

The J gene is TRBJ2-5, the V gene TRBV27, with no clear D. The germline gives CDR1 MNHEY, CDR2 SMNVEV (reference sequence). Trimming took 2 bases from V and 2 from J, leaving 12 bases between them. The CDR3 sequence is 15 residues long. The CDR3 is CASSLNGFLQETQYF. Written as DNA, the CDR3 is TGTGCCAGCAGTTTAAATGGTTTCCTACAAGAGACCCAGTACTTC.

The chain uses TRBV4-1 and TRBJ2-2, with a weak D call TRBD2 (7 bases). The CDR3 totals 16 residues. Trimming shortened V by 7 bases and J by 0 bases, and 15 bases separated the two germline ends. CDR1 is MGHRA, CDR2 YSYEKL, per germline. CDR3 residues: CASTWGGGSNTGELFF. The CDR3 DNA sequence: TGCGCCAGCACTTGGGGGGGCGGATCGAACACCGGGGAGCTGTTTTTT.

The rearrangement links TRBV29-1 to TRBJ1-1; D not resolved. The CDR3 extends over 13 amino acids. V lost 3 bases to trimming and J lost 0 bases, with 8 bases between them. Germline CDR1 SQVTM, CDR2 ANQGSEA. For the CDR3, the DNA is TGCAGCGTTGACGGGGTCATGAACACTGAAGCTTTCTTT. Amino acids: CSVDGVMNTEAFF. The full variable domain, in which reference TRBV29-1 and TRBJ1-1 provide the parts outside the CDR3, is SAVISQKPSRDICQRGTSLTIQCQVDSQVTMMFWYRQQPGQSLTLIATANQGSEATYESGFVIDKFPISRPNLTFSTLTVSNMSPEDSSIYLCSVDGVMNTEAFFGQGTRLTVV.

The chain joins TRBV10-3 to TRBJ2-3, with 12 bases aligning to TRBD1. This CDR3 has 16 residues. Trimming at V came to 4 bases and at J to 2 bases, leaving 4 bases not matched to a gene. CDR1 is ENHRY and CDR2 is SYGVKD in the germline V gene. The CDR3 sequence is CAISGAGQGATDTQYF. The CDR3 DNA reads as TGTGCCATCAGTGGCGCGGGACAGGGGGCCACAGATACGCAGTATTTT.

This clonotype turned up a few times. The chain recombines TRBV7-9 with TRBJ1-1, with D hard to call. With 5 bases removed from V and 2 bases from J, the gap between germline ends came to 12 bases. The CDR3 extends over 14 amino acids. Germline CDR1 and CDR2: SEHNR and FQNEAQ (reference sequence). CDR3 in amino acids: CASSTIRVNTEAFF. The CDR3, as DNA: TGTGCCAGCAGCACAATCAGAGTAAACACTGAAGCTTTCTTT.

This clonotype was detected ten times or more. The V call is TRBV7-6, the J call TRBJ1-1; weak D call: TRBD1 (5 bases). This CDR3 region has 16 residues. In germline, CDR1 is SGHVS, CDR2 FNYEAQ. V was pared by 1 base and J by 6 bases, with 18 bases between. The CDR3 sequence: CASSLVGDGAGAEAFF. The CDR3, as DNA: TGTGCCAGCAGCTTAGTGGGAGACGGGGCAGGAGCTGAAGCTTTCTTT.

The CDR3 protein is CATSRGGQGVYNEQFF. As DNA, the CDR3 is TGTGCCACCAGCAGAGGCGGACAGGGTGTATACAATGAGCAGTTCTTC. The V call is TRBV15, the J call TRBJ2-1; 8 bases are shared with TRBD1. The germline gives CDR1 LNHNV, CDR2 YYDKDF (reference sequence). V was pared by 1 base and J by 4 bases, with 6 bases of the junction left unmatched. This CDR3 is built from 16 residues.

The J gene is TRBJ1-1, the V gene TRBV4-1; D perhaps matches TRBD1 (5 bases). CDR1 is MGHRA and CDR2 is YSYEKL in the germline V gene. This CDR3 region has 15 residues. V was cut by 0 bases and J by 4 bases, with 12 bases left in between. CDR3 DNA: TGCGCCAGCAGCCAAGATATGGGGGGTGGCACTGAAGCTTTCTTT. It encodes CASSQDMGGGTEAFF.